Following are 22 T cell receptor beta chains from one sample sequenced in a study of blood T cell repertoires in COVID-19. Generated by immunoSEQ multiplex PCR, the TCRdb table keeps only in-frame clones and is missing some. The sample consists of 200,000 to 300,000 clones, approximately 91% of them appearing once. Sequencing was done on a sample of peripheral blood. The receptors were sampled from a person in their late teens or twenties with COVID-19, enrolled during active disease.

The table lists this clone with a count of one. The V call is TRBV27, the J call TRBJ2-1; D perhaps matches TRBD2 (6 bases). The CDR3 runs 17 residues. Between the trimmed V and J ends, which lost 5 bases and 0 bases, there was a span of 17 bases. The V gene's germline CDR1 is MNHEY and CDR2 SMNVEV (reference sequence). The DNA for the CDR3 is TGTGCCAGCAGTCCCCTTGGAGGGGCTTCCTCCTACAATGAGCAGTTCTTC. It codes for CASSPLGGASSYNEQFF.

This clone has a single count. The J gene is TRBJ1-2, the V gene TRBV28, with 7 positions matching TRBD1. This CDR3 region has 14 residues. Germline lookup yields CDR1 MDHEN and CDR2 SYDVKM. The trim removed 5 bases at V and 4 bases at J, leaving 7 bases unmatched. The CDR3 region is CASSRQGLGYGYTF. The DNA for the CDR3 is TGTGCCAGCAGTCGACAGGGTTTAGGCTATGGCTACACCTTC.

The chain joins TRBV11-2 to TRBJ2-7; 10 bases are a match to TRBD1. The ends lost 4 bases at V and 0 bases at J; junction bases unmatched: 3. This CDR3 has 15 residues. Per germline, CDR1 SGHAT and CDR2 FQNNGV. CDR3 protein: CASSSGQGFSYEQYF. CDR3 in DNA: TGTGCCAGCAGCTCGGGACAGGGGTTCTCCTACGAGCAGTACTTC. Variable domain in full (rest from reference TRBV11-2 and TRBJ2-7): EAGVAQSPRYKIIEKRQSVAFWCNPISGHATLYWYQQILGQGPKLLIQFQNNGVVDDSQLPKDRFSAERLKGVDSTLKIQPAKLEDSAVYLCASSSGQGFSYEQYFGPGTRLTVT.

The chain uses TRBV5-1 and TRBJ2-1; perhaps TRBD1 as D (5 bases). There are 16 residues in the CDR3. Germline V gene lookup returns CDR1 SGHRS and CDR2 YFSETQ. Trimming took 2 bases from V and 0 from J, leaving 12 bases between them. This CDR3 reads CASSFGVDSSYNEQFF. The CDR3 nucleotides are TGCGCCAGCAGCTTTGGGGTTGACAGCTCCTACAATGAGCAGTTCTTC.

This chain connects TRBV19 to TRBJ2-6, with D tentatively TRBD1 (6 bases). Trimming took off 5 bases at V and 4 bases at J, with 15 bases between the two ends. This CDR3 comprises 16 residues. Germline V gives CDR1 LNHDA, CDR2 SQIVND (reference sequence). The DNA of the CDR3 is TGTGCCAGTAGTGCCCCCCCAGGGGCCGGGGCCAACGTCCTGACTTTC. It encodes CASSAPPGAGANVLTF.

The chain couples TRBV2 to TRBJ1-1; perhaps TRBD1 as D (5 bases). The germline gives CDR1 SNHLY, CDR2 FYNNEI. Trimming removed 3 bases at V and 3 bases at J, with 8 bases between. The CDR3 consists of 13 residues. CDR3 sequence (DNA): TGTGCCAGCAGTGACAGGGTCGACACTGAAGCTTTCTTT. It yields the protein CASSDRVDTEAFF.

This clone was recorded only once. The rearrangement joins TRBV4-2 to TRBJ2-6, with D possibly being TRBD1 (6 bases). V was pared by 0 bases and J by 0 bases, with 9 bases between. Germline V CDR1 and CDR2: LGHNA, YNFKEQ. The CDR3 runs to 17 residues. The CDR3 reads CASSQEQQGSGANVLTF. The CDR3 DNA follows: TGTGCCAGCAGCCAAGAGCAACAGGGCTCTGGGGCCAACGTCCTGACTTTC.

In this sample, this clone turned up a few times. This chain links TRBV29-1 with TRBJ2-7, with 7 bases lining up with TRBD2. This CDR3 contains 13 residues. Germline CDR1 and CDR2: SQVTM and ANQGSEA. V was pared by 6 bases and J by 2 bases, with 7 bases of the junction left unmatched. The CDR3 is CSVSGIDTYEQYF. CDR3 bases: TGCAGCGTAAGCGGGATCGACACCTACGAGCAGTACTTC.

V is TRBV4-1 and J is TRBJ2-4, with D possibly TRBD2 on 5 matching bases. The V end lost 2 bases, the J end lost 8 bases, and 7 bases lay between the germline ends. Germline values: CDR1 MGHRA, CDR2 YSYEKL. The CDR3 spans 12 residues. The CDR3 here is CASSQPRDIQYF. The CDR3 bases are TGCGCCAGCAGCCAACCGAGGGACATTCAGTACTTC.

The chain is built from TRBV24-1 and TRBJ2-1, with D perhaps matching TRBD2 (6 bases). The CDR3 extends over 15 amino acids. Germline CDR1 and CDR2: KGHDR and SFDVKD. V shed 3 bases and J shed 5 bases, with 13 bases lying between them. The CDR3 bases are TGTGCCACCAGTGATCCCGGGGGTTGGAACAATGAGCAGTTCTTC. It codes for CATSDPGGWNNEQFF.

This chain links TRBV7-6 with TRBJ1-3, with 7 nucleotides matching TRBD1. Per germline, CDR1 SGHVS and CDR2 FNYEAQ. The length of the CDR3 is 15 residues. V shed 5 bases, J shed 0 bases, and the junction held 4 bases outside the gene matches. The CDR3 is CASSPGQSSGNTIYF. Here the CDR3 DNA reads TGTGCCAGCAGCCCGGGACAGAGCTCTGGAAACACCATATATTTT.

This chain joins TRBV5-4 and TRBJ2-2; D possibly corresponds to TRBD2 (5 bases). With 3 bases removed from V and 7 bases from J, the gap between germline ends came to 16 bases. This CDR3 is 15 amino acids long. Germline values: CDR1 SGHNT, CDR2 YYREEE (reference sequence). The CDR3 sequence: CASSSPGSSVGELFF. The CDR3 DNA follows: TGTGCCAGCAGCTCACCGGGGTCGTCCGTCGGGGAGCTGTTTTTT.

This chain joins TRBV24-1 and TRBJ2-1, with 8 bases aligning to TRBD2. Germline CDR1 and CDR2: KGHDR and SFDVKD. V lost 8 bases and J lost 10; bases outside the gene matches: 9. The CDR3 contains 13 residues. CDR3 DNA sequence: TGTGCCACCACCGGGAGGGGGGGAGGAGAGCAGTTCTTC. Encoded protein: CATTGRGGGEQFF.

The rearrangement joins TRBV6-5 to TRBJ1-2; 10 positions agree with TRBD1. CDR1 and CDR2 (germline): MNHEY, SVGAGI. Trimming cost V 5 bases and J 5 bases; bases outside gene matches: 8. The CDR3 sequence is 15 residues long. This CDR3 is CASSHETGGVYGYTF. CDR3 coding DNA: TGTGCCAGCAGTCATGAGACAGGGGGCGTTTATGGCTACACCTTC.

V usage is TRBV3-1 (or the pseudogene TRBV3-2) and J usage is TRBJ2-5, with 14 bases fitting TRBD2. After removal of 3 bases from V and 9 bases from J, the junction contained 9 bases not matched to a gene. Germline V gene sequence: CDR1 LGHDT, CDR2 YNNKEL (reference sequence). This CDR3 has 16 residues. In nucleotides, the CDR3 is TGTGCCAGCAGCCAGACGGGGACTAGCGGGAGTTGGTCCCAGTACTTC. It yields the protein CASSQTGTSGSWSQYF.

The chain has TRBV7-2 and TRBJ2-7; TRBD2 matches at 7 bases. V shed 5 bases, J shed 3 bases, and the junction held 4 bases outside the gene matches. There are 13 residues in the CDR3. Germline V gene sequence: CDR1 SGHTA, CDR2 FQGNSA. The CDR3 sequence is CASSQRTSYEQYF. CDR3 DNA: TGTGCCAGCAGCCAAAGGACTAGCTACGAGCAGTACTTC.

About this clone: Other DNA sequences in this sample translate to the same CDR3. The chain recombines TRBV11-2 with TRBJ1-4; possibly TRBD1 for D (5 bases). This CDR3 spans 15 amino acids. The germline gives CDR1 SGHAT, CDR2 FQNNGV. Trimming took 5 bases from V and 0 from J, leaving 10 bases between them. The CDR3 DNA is TGTGCCAGCAGCCCATCGGGGGCAACTAATGAAAAACTGTTTTTT. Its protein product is CASSPSGATNEKLFF.

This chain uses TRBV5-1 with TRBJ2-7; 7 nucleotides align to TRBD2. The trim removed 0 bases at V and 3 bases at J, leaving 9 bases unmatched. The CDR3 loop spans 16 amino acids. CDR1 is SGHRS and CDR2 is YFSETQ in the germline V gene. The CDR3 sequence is CASSLGFSSGNYEQYF. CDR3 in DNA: TGCGCCAGCAGCTTGGGGTTCTCCAGCGGGAACTACGAGCAGTACTTC.

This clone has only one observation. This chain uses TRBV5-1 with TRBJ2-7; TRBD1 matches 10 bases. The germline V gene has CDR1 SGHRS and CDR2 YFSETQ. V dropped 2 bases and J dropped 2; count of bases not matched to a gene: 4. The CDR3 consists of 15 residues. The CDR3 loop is CASSFTGTGAYEQYF. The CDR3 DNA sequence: TGCGCCAGCAGCTTTACCGGGACAGGGGCCTACGAGCAGTACTTC.

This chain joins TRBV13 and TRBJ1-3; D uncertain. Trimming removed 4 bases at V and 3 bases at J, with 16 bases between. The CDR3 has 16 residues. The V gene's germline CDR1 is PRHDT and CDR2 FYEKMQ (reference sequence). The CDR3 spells CASSSSGVLLGNTIYF. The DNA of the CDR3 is TGTGCCAGCAGCTCTAGTGGAGTCCTCCTTGGAAACACCATATATTTT.

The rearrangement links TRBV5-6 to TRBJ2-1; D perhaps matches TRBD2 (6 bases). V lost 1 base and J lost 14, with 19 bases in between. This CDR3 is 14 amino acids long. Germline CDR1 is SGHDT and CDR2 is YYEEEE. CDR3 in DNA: TGTGCCAGCAGCTTGACGGACCAGACTAGGAGGGAGTTCTTC. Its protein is CASSLTDQTRREFF. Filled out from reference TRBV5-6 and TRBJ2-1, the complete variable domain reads DAGVTQSPTHLIKTRGQQVTLRCSPKSGHDTVSWYQQALGQGPQFIFQYYEEEERQRGNFPDRFSGHQFPNYSSELNVNALLLGDSALYLCASSLTDQTRREFFGPGTRLTVL.

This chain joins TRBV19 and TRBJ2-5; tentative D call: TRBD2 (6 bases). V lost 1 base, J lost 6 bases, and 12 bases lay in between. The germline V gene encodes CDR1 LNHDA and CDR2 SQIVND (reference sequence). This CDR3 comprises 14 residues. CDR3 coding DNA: TGTGCCAGTAGTATAGCGGGAGTTAGGAAGACCCAGTACTTC. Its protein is CASSIAGVRKTQYF.